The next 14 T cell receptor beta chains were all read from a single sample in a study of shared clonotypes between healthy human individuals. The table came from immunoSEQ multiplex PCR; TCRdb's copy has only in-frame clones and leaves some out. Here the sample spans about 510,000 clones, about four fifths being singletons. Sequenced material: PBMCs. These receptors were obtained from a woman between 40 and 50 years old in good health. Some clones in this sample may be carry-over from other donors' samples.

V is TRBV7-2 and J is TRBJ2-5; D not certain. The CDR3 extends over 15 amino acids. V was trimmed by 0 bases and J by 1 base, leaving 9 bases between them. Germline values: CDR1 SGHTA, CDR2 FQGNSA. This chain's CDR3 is CASSLAAILQETQYF. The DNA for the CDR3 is TGTGCCAGCAGCTTAGCGGCCATACTCCAAGAGACCCAGTACTTC.

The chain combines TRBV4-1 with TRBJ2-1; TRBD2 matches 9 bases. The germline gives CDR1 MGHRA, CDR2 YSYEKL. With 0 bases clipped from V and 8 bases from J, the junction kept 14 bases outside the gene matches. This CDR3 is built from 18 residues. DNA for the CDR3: TGCGCCAGCAGCCAAGACCCCAGGGCGGGAGGGCCTTTCCATGAGCAGTTCTTC. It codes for CASSQDPRAGGPFHEQFF.

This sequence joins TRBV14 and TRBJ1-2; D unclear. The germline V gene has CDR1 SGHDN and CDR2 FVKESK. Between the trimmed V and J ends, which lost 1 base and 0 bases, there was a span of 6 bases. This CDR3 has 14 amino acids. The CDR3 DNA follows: TGTGCCAGCAGCCAAGGGTCAGCTAACTATGGCTACACCTTC. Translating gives CASSQGSANYGYTF.

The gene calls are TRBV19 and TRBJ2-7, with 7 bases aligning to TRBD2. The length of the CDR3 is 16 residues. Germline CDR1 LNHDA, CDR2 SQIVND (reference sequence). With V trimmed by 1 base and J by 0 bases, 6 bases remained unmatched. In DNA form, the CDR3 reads TGTGCCAGTAGTATAGCGGCTAGCGGATACTCCTACGAGCAGTACTTC. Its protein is CASSIAASGYSYEQYF.

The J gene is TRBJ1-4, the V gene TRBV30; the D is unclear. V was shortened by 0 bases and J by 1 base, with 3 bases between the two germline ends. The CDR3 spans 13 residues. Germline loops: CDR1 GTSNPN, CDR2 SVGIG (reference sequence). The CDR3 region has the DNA TGTGCCTGGAGTGTACAAACTAATGAAAAACTGTTTTTT. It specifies CAWSVQTNEKLFF.

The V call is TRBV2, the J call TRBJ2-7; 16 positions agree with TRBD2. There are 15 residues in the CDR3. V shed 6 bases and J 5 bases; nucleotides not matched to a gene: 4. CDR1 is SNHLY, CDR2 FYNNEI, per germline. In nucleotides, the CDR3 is TGTGCCAGCAGGGGACTAGCGGGAGGGCCCGACGAGCAGTACTTC. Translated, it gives CASRGLAGGPDEQYF.

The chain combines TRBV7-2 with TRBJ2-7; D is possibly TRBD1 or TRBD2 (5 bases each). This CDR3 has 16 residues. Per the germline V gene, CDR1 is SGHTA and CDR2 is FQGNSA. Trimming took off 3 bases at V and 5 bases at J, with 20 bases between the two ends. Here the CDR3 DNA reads TGTGCCAGCAGCTTTACACCCTCGAGTGTGGGGGACGAGCAGTACTTC. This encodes CASSFTPSSVGDEQYF.

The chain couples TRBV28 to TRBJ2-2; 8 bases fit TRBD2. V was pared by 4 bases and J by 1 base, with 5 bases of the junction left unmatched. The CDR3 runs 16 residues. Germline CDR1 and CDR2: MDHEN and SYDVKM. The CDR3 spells CASSYRLAQNTGELFF. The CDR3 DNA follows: TGTGCCAGCAGTTACAGACTAGCGCAGAACACCGGGGAGCTGTTTTTT.

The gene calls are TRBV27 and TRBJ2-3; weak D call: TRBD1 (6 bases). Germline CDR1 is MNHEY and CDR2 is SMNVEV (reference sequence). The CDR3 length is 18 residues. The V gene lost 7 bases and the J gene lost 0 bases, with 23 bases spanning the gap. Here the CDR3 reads CASKSQSEGGISTDTQYF. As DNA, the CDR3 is TGTGCCAGCAAGTCACAATCAGAAGGGGGTATCAGCACAGATACGCAGTATTTT.

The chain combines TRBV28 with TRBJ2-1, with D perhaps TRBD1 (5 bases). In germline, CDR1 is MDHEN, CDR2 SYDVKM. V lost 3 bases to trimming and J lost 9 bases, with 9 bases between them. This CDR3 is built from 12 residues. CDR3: CASSLGHGEQFF. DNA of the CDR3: TGTGCCAGCAGTTTGGGGCACGGTGAGCAGTTCTTC.

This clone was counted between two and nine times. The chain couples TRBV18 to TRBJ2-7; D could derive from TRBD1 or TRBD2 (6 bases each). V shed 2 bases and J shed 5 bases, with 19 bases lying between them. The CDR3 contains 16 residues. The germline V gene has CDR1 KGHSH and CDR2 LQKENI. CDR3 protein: CASSPTGGGRVNEQYF. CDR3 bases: TGTGCCAGCTCACCAACAGGAGGGGGGCGGGTCAACGAGCAGTACTTC.

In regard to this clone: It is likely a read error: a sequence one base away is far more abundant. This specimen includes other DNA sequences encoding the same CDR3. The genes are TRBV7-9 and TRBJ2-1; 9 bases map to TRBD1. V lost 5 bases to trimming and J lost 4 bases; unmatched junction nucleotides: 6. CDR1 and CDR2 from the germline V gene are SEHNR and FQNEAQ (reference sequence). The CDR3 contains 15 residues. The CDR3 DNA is TGTGCCAGCAGCCCCCGGGACAGGGTTTACAATGAGCAGTTCTTC. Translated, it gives CASSPRDRVYNEQFF.

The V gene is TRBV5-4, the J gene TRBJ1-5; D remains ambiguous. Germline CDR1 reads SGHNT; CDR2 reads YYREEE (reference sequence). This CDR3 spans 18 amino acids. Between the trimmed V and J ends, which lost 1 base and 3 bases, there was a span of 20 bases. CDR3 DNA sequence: TGTGCCAGCAGCTTGTGCCGGCCTCGGGCAGGTCCCAATCAGCCCCAGCATTTT. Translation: CASSLCRPRAGPNQPQHF.

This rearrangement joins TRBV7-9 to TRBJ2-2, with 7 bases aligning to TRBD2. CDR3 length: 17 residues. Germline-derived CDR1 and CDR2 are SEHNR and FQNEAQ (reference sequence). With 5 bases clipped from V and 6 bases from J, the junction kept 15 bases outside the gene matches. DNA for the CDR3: TGTGCCAGCAGCCTATCCGGAAGGGCGGGAGATTCCGGGGAGCTGTTTTTT. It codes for CASSLSGRAGDSGELFF.